These 23 T cell receptor beta chains came from one sample sequenced in a study of identifying expanded T cells in peripheral blood. This table comes from immunoSEQ multiplex PCR, and its TCRdb copy is limited to in-frame clones, with some not included. The sample consists of about 81,000 clones, over 80% of them appearing once. Sequencing was performed on blood. The receptors derive from a person aged 18 to 70 in good health.

The chain's CDR3 is CASSANYEQYF. In DNA form, the CDR3 reads TGTGCCAGCAGCGCAAACTACGAGCAGTACTTC. This rearrangement joins TRBV11-2 to TRBJ2-7, with unresolved D. The CDR3 is 11 residues long. CDR1 and CDR2 from the germline V gene are SGHAT and FQNNGV. V was clipped by 5 bases and J by 3 bases, with 5 bases between them.

The chain joins TRBV6-1 to TRBJ2-3; 7 bases map to TRBD1. This CDR3 is built from 13 residues. Germline V gives CDR1 MNHNS, CDR2 SASEGT. V gave up 5 bases and J gave up 4 bases; unmatched junction bases: 3. The CDR3 loop is CASSPQGADTQYF. The CDR3 nucleotides read TGTGCCAGCAGTCCCCAGGGGGCAGATACGCAGTATTTT.

The chain combines TRBV7-6 with TRBJ1-4; no reliable D call. Germline loops: CDR1 SGHVS, CDR2 FNYEAQ. The CDR3 covers 15 residues. V was clipped by 5 bases and J by 2 bases, with 12 bases between them. The CDR3 region is CASSLSADTNEKLFF. In DNA, the CDR3 is TGTGCCAGCAGCCTGTCGGCAGATACTAATGAAAAACTGTTTTTT.

The chain is built from TRBV7-2 and TRBJ2-7, with a possible D match to TRBD2 (5 bases). Germline V gives CDR1 SGHTA, CDR2 FQGNSA. Trimming left V 0 bases short and J 2 bases short, with 14 bases between. There are 16 residues in the CDR3. The CDR3 sequence: CASSLAAAGLPYEQYF. CDR3 nucleotide sequence: TGTGCCAGCAGCTTAGCGGCGGCGGGTCTTCCCTACGAGCAGTACTTC.

This chain links TRBV9 with TRBJ2-7, with D hard to call. With 0 bases removed from V and 3 bases from J, the gap between germline ends came to 7 bases. Looked up from germline, CDR1 is SGDLS and CDR2 is YYNGEE. This CDR3 contains 13 residues. Written as DNA, the CDR3 is TGTGCCAGCAGCGTAGGGGATAGCTACGAGCAGTACTTC. This encodes CASSVGDSYEQYF.

The count of this clone is one. CDR3 loop: CASSLAATGFNTEAFF. The DNA of the CDR3 is TGTGCCAGCAGCTTAGCGGCGACAGGGTTTAACACTGAAGCTTTCTTT. V is TRBV7-6 and J is TRBJ1-1; the match to TRBD1 covers 7 bases. CDR1 is SGHVS and CDR2 is FNYEAQ in the germline V gene. This CDR3 has 16 amino acids. V was clipped by 0 bases and J by 2 bases; unmatched bases: 6. Combining the CDR3 with reference TRBV7-6 and TRBJ1-1 gives the whole variable domain GAGVSQSPRYKVTKRGQDVALRCDPISGHVSLYWYRQALGQGPEFLTYFNYEAQQDKSGLPNDRFSAERPEGSISTLTIQRTEQRDSAMYRCASSLAATGFNTEAFFGQGTRLTVV.

The CDR3 DNA is TGCAGCGTTGCGTCGGGACAGGGCACCGGGGAGCTGTTTTTT. Protein: CSVASGQGTGELFF. The rearrangement uses TRBV29-1 and TRBJ2-2, with 9 bases that match TRBD1. The CDR3 extends over 14 amino acids. CDR1 and CDR2 (germline): SQVTM, ANQGSEA. J lost 4 bases, V lost 4 bases, and 4 bases had no gene match.

The rearrangement links TRBV28 to TRBJ1-4; D is unresolved. V shed 3 bases and J shed 5 bases, with 7 bases lying between them. Germline V gene sequence: CDR1 MDHEN, CDR2 SYDVKM. The CDR3 is made up of 13 amino acids. The CDR3 sequence is CASSFVNNEKLFF. The CDR3 DNA is TGTGCCAGCAGTTTTGTGAACAATGAAAAACTGTTTTTT.

The chain recombines TRBV29-1 with TRBJ1-2; the match to TRBD1 covers 12 bases. This CDR3 is built from 17 residues. The V gene's germline CDR1 is SQVTM and CDR2 ANQGSEA. J was trimmed by 6 bases and V by 6 bases; bases with no gene match: 17. This CDR3 reads CSVGQGQGAQYYDGYTF. In DNA form, the CDR3 reads TGCAGCGTGGGCCAGGGACAGGGGGCGCAGTACTATGATGGCTACACCTTC.

The chain carries TRBV10-3 and TRBJ2-7; no reliable D call. Deletions cut 9 bases from V and 0 bases from J, with 6 bases between. The CDR3 totals 11 residues. CDR1 is ENHRY, CDR2 SYGVKD, per germline. CDR3 in amino acids: CAISSSYEQYF. CDR3 in DNA: TGTGCCATTAGTTCCTCCTACGAGCAGTACTTC.

This chain connects TRBV6-1 to TRBJ2-7; D possibly uses TRBD1 or TRBD2 (5 bases each). The germline V gene has CDR1 MNHNS and CDR2 SASEGT. V lost 4 bases and J 5 bases, leaving 21 bases between the germline ends. The CDR3 length is 16 residues. CDR3: CASSARADSARDEQYF. CDR3 in DNA: TGTGCCAGCAGTGCGCGGGCCGACAGCGCTAGGGACGAGCAGTACTTC.

The rearrangement joins TRBV5-4 to TRBJ2-5; tentative D call: TRBD2 (6 bases). V lost 4 bases to trimming and J lost 3 bases, with 19 bases between them. The CDR3 runs to 16 residues. Germline V lookup: CDR1 SGHNT, CDR2 YYREEE (reference sequence). The CDR3 spells CASSRPPSGGEETQYF. The CDR3 DNA reads as TGTGCCAGCAGCCGACCCCCGAGTGGCGGGGAAGAGACCCAGTACTTC.

The V call is TRBV28, the J call TRBJ1-5, with D maybe TRBD1 (5 bases). The ends were cut back, 3 bases at V and 5 bases at J, with 14 bases in the middle. The germline CDR1 and CDR2 sequences are MDHEN and SYDVKM. The CDR3 spans 15 residues. The CDR3 sequence: CASSLMDTLDQPQHF. The CDR3 bases are TGTGCCAGCAGTTTGATGGACACCCTTGATCAGCCCCAGCATTTT.

The chain is built from TRBV9 and TRBJ2-6; D not resolved. Trimming stripped 0 bases from V and 5 bases from J, with 15 bases between. Germline CDR1 and CDR2: SGDLS and YYNGEE. The CDR3 covers 17 residues. DNA of the CDR3: TGTGCCAGCAGCGTAGGTCTCAGGTTGGACCGGGCCAACGTCCTGACTTTC. Protein product: CASSVGLRLDRANVLTF.

This chain connects TRBV18 to TRBJ1-1; 7 positions agree with TRBD1. The CDR3 sequence is 14 residues long. CDR1 and CDR2 from the germline V gene are KGHSH and LQKENI. V lost 3 bases and J lost 7; bases outside the gene matches: 8. The CDR3 DNA sequence: TGTGCCAGCTCACCCTCCGACAGGGAAGGTGAAGCTTTCTTT. Translated: CASSPSDREGEAFF. The variable domain in full, with the rest retrieved from reference TRBV18 and TRBJ1-1, is NAGVMQNPRHLVRRRGQEARLRCSPMKGHSHVYWYRQLPEEGLKFMVYLQKENIIDESGMPKERFSAEFPKEGPSILRIQQVVRGDSAAYFCASSPSDREGEAFFGQGTRLTVV.

This sequence joins TRBV4-3 and TRBJ2-1; TRBD1 matches 8 bases. The CDR3 contains 15 residues. The germline V gene encodes CDR1 LGHNA and CDR2 YSLEER. V dropped 0 bases and J dropped 8; count of bases not matched to a gene: 6. CDR3 region: CASSQDRAGGDEQFF. In DNA, the CDR3 is TGCGCCAGCAGCCAAGATAGGGCAGGGGGCGATGAGCAGTTCTTC.

The chain joins TRBV9 to TRBJ2-3; the match to TRBD2 covers 10 bases. Germline assignment: CDR1 SGDLS and CDR2 YYNGEE. Trimming cost V 4 bases and J 4 bases; bases outside gene matches: 18. The CDR3 is 19 amino acids. DNA for the CDR3: TGTGCCAGCAGCCAGAGGACAGGGAGGGCTAGCGGGAGCCCAGATACGCAGTATTTT. Protein sequence: CASSQRTGRASGSPDTQYF.

The chain employs TRBV7-2 and TRBJ1-1, with D possibly matching TRBD1 (5 bases). Germline CDR1 and CDR2: SGHTA and FQGNSA. The CDR3 length is 15 residues. Trimming removed 1 base at V and 5 bases at J, with 14 bases between. This CDR3 is CASSLVRAGSTEAFF. Here the CDR3 DNA reads TGTGCCAGCAGCTTAGTTAGGGCAGGGAGTACTGAAGCTTTCTTT.

The rearrangement links TRBV25-1 to TRBJ2-7; D is unclear. The V end was cut by 4 bases, the J end by 4 bases, with 5 bases between. Germline V gives CDR1 MGHDK, CDR2 SYGVNS. The CDR3 is 11 residues long. The CDR3 is CASSVSYEQYF. CDR3 DNA: TGTGCCAGCAGTGTCTCATACGAGCAGTACTTC.

The CDR3 coding sequence is TGTGCCAGCAGCCGCCCCGGAGACAGGGGGCACGAGCAGTACTTC. This encodes CASSRPGDRGHEQYF. The V and J genes are TRBV11-2 and TRBJ2-7, with TRBD1 matching 10 bases. The germline V gene has CDR1 SGHAT and CDR2 FQNNGV. After removal of 5 bases from V and 5 bases from J, the junction contained 9 bases not matched to a gene. CDR3 length: 15 amino acids.

This chain joins TRBV9 and TRBJ2-1; tentative D call: TRBD2 (5 bases). The CDR3 length is 15 residues. Trimming stripped 0 bases from V and 8 bases from J, with 15 bases between. Germline CDR1 is SGDLS and CDR2 is YYNGEE. Written as DNA, the CDR3 is TGTGCCAGCAGCGTAGCCAGCGGCCCACCGGATGAGCAGTTCTTC. Translating it yields CASSVASGPPDEQFF.

V gene TRBV4-1 combines with J gene TRBJ1-5; weak D call: TRBD1 (5 bases). The CDR3 runs 15 residues. Germline V gene sequence: CDR1 MGHRA, CDR2 YSYEKL. The V and J ends lost 0 bases and 3 bases respectively, with 9 bases between them. CDR3 sequence reads: CASSQEGADNQPQHF. The CDR3 DNA follows: TGCGCCAGCAGCCAAGAAGGGGCGGACAATCAGCCCCAGCATTTT.

This clone was recorded a few times. The DNA of the CDR3 is TGTGCCAGCAGTGCTTCGACAGGGAGTAAGGCCTACAATGAGCAGTTCTTC. This codes for CASSASTGSKAYNEQFF. The V gene is TRBV25-1, the J gene TRBJ2-1, with 7 bases fitting TRBD1. This CDR3 contains 17 residues. Trimming took 4 bases from V and 2 from J; bases not matched to a gene: 11. The germline V gene has CDR1 MGHDK and CDR2 SYGVNS.